This paragraph covers one TCR beta chain sequence. This sample is drawn from a study of shared clonotypes between healthy human individuals. There are 13 residues in the CDR3. V lost 8 bases, J lost 0 bases, and 10 bases lay in between. Germline V gene lookup returns CDR1 SEHNR and CDR2 FQNEAQ (reference sequence). Repertoires were generated with immunoSEQ multiplex PCR, while TCRdb's copy carries only in-frame clones and drops some. The profile shows millions of clones, more than 80% of them singletons. This chain connects TRBV7-9 to TRBJ1-1; D remains unclear. This receptor was taken from a man younger than 35 in good health. Sequencing input: naive CD4+ T cells sorted from blood. Stated subset: CD45RA+ positively selected. As DNA, the CDR3 is TGTGCCAGCCGCCAATATCTGAACACTGAAGCTTTCTTT. Translating it yields CASRQYLNTEAFF.